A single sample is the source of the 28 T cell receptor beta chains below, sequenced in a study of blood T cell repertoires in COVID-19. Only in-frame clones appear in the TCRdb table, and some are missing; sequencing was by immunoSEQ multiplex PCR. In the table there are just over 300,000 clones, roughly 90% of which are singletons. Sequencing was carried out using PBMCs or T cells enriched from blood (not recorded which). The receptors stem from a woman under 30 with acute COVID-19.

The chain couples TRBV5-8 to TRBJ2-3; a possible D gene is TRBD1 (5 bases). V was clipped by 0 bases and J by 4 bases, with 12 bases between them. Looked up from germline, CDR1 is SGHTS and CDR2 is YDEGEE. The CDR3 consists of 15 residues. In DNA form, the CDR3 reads TGTGCCAGCAGCTTGGGCGCAGGGTTGGCAGATACGCAGTATTTT. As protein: CASSLGAGLADTQYF.

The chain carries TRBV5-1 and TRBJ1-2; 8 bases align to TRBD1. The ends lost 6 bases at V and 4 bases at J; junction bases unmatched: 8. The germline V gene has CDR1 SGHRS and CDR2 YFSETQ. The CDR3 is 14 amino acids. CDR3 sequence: CASTKDRAGYGYTF. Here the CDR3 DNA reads TGCGCCAGCACCAAGGACAGGGCCGGCTATGGCTACACCTTC.

The CDR3 DNA follows: TGTGCCAGCAGCTTTAGAGGCACAGATACGCAGTATTTT. Translation gives CASSFRGTDTQYF. The chain uses TRBV28 and TRBJ2-3; D is ambiguous. Deletions cut 6 bases from V and 1 base from J, with 8 bases between. Germline CDR1 is MDHEN and CDR2 is SYDVKM. There are 13 residues in the CDR3.

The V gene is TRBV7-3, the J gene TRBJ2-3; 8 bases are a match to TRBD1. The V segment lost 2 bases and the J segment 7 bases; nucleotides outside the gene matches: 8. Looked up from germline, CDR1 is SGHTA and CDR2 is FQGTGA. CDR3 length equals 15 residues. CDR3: CASSLGQGGVNTQYF. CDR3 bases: TGTGCCAGCAGCTTAGGACAGGGCGGGGTCAATACGCAGTATTTT.

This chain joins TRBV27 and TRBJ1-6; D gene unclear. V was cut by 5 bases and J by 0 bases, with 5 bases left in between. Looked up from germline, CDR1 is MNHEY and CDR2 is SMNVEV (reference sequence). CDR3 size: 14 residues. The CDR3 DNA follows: TGTGCCAGCAGTCCGAGCTCCTATAATTCACCCCTCCACTTT. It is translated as CASSPSSYNSPLHF.

This chain's CDR3 is CASSRDTYEQYF. DNA for the CDR3: TGTGCCAGCAGTAGAGACACCTACGAGCAGTACTTC. J is TRBJ2-7 and V is TRBV28; D is unclear. The ends were cut back, 5 bases at V and 2 bases at J, with 7 bases in the middle. In germline, CDR1 is MDHEN, CDR2 SYDVKM. There are 12 residues in the CDR3.

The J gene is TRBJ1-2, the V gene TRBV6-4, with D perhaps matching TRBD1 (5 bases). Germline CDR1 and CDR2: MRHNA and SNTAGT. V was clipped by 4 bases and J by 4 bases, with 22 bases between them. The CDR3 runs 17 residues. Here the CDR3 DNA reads TGTGCCAGCAGTGCCGAGGCAGGGATCGACCCCACCTATGGCTACACCTTC. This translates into CASSAEAGIDPTYGYTF.

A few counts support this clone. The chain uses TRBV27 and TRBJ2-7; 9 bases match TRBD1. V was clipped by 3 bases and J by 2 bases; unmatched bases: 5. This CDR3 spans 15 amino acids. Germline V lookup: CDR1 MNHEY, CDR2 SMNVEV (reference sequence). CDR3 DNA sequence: TGTGCCAGCAGTTTCGGGACAGGGAACGCCTACGAGCAGTACTTC. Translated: CASSFGTGNAYEQYF.

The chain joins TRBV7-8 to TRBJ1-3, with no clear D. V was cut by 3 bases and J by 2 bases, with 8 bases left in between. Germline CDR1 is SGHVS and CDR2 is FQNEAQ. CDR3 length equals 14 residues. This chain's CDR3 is CASSLGSPGNTIYF. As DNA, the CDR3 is TGTGCCAGCAGCTTGGGCAGCCCTGGAAACACCATATATTTT.

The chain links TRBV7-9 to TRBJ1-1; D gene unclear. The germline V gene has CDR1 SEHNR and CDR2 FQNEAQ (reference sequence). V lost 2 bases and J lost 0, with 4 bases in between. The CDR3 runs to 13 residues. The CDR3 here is CASSLYVNTEAFF. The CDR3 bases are TGTGCCAGCAGCTTATATGTGAACACTGAAGCTTTCTTT.

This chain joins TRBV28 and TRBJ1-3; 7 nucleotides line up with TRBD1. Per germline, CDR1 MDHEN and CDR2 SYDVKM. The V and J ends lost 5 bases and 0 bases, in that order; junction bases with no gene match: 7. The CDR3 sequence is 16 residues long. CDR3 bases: TGTGCCAGCAGTCGGACAGGTTCCTTCTCTGGAAACACCATATATTTT. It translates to CASSRTGSFSGNTIYF.

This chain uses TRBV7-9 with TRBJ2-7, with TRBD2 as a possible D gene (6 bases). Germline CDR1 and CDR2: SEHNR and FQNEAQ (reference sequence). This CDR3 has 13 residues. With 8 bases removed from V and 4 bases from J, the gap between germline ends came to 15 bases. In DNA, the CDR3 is TGTGCCAGCGAGGGCGGGGTAGGATACGAGCAGTACTTC. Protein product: CASEGGVGYEQYF.

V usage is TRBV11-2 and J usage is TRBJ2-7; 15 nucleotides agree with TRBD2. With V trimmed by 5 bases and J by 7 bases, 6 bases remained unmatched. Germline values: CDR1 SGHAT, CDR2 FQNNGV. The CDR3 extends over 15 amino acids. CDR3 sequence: CASSPGLAGGWEQYF. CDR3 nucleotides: TGTGCCAGCAGCCCGGGACTAGCGGGAGGTTGGGAGCAGTACTTC.

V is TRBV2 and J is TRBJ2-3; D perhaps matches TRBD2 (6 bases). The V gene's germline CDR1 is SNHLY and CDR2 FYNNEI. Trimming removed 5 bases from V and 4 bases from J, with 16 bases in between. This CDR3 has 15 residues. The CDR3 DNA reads TGTGCCAGCAGTCCCGGTTTCACTAGCTCAGATACGCAGTATTTT. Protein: CASSPGFTSSDTQYF.

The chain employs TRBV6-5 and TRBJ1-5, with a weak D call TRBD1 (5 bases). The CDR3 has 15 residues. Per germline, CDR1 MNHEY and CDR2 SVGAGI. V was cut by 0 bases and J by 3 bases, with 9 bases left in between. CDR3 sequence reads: CASSYSGTYNQPQHF. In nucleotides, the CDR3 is TGTGCCAGCAGTTACTCCGGGACTTACAATCAGCCCCAGCATTTT.

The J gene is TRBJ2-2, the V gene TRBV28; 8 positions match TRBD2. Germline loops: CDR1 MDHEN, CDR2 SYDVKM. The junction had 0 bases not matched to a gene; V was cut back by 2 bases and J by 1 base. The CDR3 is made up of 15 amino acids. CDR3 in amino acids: CASSLLAGNTGELFF. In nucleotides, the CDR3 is TGTGCCAGCAGTTTACTAGCGGGGAACACCGGGGAGCTGTTTTTT.

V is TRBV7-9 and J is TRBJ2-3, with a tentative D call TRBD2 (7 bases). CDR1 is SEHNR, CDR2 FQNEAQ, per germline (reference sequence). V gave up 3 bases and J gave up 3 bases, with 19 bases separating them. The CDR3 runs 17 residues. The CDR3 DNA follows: TGTGCCAGCAGCTTTAGCTTCCAGAGGGGGGGAACAGATACGCAGTATTTT. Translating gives CASSFSFQRGGTDTQYF. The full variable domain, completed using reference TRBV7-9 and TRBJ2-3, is DTGVSQNPRHKITKRGQNVTFRCDPISEHNRLYWYRQTLGQGPEFLTYFQNEAQLEKSRLLSDRFSAERPKGSFSTLEIQRTEQGDSAMYLCASSFSFQRGGTDTQYFGPGTRLTVL.

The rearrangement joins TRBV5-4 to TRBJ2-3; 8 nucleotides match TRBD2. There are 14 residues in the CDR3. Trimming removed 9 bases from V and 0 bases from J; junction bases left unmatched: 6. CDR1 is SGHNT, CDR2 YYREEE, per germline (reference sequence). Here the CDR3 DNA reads TGTGCCACCGGGGGGGACTTTAGCACAGATACGCAGTATTTT. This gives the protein CATGGDFSTDTQYF.

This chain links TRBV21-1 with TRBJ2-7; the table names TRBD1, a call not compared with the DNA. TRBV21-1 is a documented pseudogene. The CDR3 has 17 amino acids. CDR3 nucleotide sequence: TGTGCCAGCAGCAAAGCGGGGCCGGGACAACAACCTTACGAGCAGTACTTC. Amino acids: CASSKAGPGQQPYEQYF.

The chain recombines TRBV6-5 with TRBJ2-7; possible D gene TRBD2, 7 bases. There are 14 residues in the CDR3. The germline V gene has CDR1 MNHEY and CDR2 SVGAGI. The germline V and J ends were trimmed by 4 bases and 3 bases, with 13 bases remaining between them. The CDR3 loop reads CASSLGGADYEQYF. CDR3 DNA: TGTGCCAGCAGTTTAGGGGGGGCTGACTACGAGCAGTACTTC.

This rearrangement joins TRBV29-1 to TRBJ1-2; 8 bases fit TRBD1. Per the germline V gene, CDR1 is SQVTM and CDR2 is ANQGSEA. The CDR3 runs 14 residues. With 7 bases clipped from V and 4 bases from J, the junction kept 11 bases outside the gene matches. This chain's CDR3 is CSAVDRVPSYGYTF. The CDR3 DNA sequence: TGCAGCGCTGTGGACAGGGTCCCCTCCTATGGCTACACCTTC.

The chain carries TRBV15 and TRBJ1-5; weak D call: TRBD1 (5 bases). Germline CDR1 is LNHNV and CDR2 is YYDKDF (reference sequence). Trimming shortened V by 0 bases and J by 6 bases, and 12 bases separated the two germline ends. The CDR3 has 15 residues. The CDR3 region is CATSRDQGASQPQHF. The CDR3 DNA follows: TGTGCCACCAGCAGAGATCAAGGGGCGTCTCAGCCCCAGCATTTT.

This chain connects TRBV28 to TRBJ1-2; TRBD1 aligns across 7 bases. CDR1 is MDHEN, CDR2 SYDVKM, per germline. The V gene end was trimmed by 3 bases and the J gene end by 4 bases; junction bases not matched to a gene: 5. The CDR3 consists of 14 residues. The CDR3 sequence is CASSFTGAVYGYTF. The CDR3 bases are TGTGCCAGCAGTTTCACAGGGGCAGTCTATGGCTACACCTTC.

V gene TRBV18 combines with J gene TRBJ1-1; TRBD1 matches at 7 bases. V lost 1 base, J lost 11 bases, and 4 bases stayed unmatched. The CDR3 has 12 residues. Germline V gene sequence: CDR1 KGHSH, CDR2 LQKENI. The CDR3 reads CASSPQGASAFF. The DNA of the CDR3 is TGTGCCAGCTCACCACAGGGGGCGAGCGCTTTCTTT. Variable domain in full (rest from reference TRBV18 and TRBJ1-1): NAGVMQNPRHLVRRRGQEARLRCSPMKGHSHVYWYRQLPEEGLKFMVYLQKENIIDESGMPKERFSAEFPKEGPSILRIQQVVRGDSAAYFCASSPQGASAFFGQGTRLTVV.

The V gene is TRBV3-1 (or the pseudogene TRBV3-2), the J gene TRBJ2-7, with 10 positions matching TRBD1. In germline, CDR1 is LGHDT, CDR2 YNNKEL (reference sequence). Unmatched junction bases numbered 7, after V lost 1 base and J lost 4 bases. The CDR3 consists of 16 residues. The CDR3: CASSQGGGTGVYEQYF. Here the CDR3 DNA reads TGTGCCAGCAGCCAAGGAGGGGGGACAGGGGTTTACGAGCAGTACTTC.

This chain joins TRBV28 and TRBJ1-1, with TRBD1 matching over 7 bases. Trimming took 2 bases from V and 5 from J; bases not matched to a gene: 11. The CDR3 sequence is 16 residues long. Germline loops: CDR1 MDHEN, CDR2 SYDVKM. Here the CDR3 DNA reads TGTGCCAGCAGTTTAACCCCGGCAGGGGGGACGACTGAAGCTTTCTTT. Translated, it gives CASSLTPAGGTTEAFF.

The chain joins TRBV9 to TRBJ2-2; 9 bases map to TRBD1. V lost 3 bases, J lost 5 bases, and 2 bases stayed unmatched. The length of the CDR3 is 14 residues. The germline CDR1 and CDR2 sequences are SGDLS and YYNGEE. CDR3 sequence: CASSADRGTGELFF. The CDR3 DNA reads TGTGCCAGCAGCGCGGACAGGGGAACCGGGGAGCTGTTTTTT.

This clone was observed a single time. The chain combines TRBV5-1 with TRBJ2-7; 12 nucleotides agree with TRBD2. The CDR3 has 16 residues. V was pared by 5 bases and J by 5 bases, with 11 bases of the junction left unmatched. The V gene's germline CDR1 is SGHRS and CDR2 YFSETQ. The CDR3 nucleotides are TGCGCCAGCAGTAGGCTAGCGGGAGGGCCGACCCACGAGCAGTACTTC. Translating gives CASSRLAGGPTHEQYF.